These 32 T cell receptor beta chains came from one sample sequenced in a study of Ad26.COV2.S vaccination and SARS-CoV-2 variants. Sequencing was performed with immunoSEQ multiplex PCR; in TCRdb, only in-frame clones are kept and a portion is missing. The sample shows some 45,000 clones, 83% of them seen only once. Sample: peripheral blood, taken after recovery from COVID-19. These receptors originate from a human donor who had recovered from COVID-19.

The chain employs TRBV19 and TRBJ1-1, with 9 positions matching TRBD1. The CDR3 is 14 amino acids. The germline gives CDR1 LNHDA, CDR2 SQIVND (reference sequence). The V and J ends lost 1 base and 7 bases, in that order; junction bases with no gene match: 4. Written as DNA, the CDR3 is TGTGCCAGTAGTATAGTGGGGGGACAGGGTGAAGCTTTCTTT. This gives the protein CASSIVGGQGEAFF.

This clone came up once. The chain joins TRBV7-2 to TRBJ2-5; 9 bases fit TRBD2. Looked up from germline, CDR1 is SGHTA and CDR2 is FQGNSA. V was pared by 5 bases and J by 4 bases, with 5 bases of the junction left unmatched. The CDR3 has 14 amino acids. CDR3 sequence: CASSPGLAAETQYF. The DNA of the CDR3 is TGTGCCAGCAGCCCGGGACTAGCAGCAGAGACCCAGTACTTC.

The rearrangement uses TRBV28 and TRBJ1-6, with D maybe TRBD1 (6 bases). The V end was cut by 4 bases, the J end by 6 bases, with 13 bases between. This CDR3 region has 15 residues. The germline gives CDR1 MDHEN, CDR2 SYDVKM. The DNA for the CDR3 is TGTGCCAGCAGTTCCGGGACACCGGGTAATTCACCCCTCCACTTT. It yields the protein CASSSGTPGNSPLHF.

CDR3 DNA: TGTGCCAGCAGACTTGGGGGGGGGAAGCCTGAAGCTTTCTTT. Protein product: CASRLGGGKPEAFF. The chain recombines TRBV11-2 with TRBJ1-1; a weak D match, TRBD1 (5 bases). This CDR3 contains 14 residues. The ends were cut back, 6 bases at V and 6 bases at J, with 17 bases in the middle. Per the germline V gene, CDR1 is SGHAT and CDR2 is FQNNGV.

V and J are TRBV30 and TRBJ1-3, with D possibly TRBD1 on 6 matching bases. The CDR3 covers 15 residues. Germline lookup yields CDR1 GTSNPN and CDR2 SVGIG (reference sequence). V shed 0 bases and J shed 4 bases, with 13 bases lying between them. The CDR3 region has the DNA TGTGCCTGGAGTGTAACAAGGGGGGGAGGAAACACCATATATTTT. Its translation: CAWSVTRGGGNTIYF. Full variable domain (missing parts from reference TRBV30 and TRBJ1-3): SQTIHQWPATLVQPVGSPLSLECTVEGTSNPNLYWYRQAAGRGLQLLFYSVGIGQISSEVPQNLSASRPQDRQFILSSKKLLLSDSGFYLCAWSVTRGGGNTIYFGEGSWLTVV.

The chain employs TRBV18 and TRBJ1-4; no definite D call. Germline V lookup: CDR1 KGHSH, CDR2 LQKENI. The CDR3 length is 15 residues. Between the trimmed V and J ends, which lost 4 bases and 0 bases, there was a span of 9 bases. CDR3 DNA sequence: TGTGCCAGCTCACTAGCAGCTGCAACTAATGAAAAACTGTTTTTT. Its translation: CASSLAAATNEKLFF.

V is TRBV18 and J is TRBJ2-7, with D maybe TRBD2 (7 bases). Germline V gives CDR1 KGHSH, CDR2 LQKENI. The CDR3 is 15 amino acids. Trimming took off 0 bases at V and 3 bases at J, with 12 bases between the two ends. Written as DNA, the CDR3 is TGTGCCAGCTCACCACCTCGGGGGGACAACTACGAGCAGTACTTC. Protein sequence: CASSPPRGDNYEQYF.

This clone came up once. The chain recombines TRBV7-9 with TRBJ2-3; 11 nucleotides line up with TRBD2. Germline CDR1 is SEHNR and CDR2 is FQNEAQ (reference sequence). CDR3 length: 16 amino acids. The trim removed 6 bases at V and 2 bases at J, leaving 7 bases unmatched. The CDR3 loop reads CASRVGLAAPTDTQYF. The CDR3 DNA is TGTGCCAGCAGGGTGGGACTAGCGGCTCCCACAGATACGCAGTATTTT.

The chain links TRBV5-1 to TRBJ1-4; D remains ambiguous. The CDR3 has 14 amino acids. Germline V gene data show CDR1 as SGHRS and CDR2 as YFSETQ. Trimming left V 1 base short and J 3 bases short, with 7 bases between. The DNA for the CDR3 is TGCGCCAGCAGCTTGACCAGCTCTAATGAAAAACTGTTTTTT. It translates to CASSLTSSNEKLFF.

The chain carries TRBV7-6 and TRBJ1-2; 8 bases fit TRBD1. Germline assignment: CDR1 SGHVS and CDR2 FNYEAQ. The CDR3 length is 15 residues. Unmatched junction bases numbered 3, after V lost 3 bases and J lost 0 bases. CDR3 nucleotide sequence: TGTGCCAGCAGCTTGACGACAGGGGCTAACTATGGCTACACCTTC. It codes for CASSLTTGANYGYTF.

This clone was observed at least ten times. The chain has TRBV6-5 and TRBJ1-2; D is undetermined. This CDR3 contains 13 residues. Germline assignment: CDR1 MNHEY and CDR2 SVGAGI. V shed 7 bases and J shed 4 bases, with 13 bases lying between them. The CDR3 DNA sequence: TGTGCCAGCACCACCCCCGGGCGCTATGGCTACACCTTC. This codes for CASTTPGRYGYTF.

This clone was seen once. The V gene is TRBV27, the J gene TRBJ2-7, with 7 bases that match TRBD1. The CDR3 length is 13 residues. Looked up from germline, CDR1 is MNHEY and CDR2 is SMNVEV (reference sequence). V lost 5 bases, J lost 2 bases, and 3 bases stayed unmatched. Here the CDR3 DNA reads TGTGCCAGCAGTCCTGGACAGGCCTACGAGCAGTACGTC. It specifies CASSPGQAYEQYV.

The J gene is TRBJ1-6, the V gene TRBV20-1; 8 bases agree with TRBD1. The CDR3 runs 13 residues. Trimming removed 3 bases from V and 6 bases from J; junction bases left unmatched: 1. Germline V gives CDR1 DFQATT, CDR2 SNEGSKA (reference sequence). CDR3 DNA: TGCAGTGCTAGTGGACAGGGTAATTCACCCCTCCACTTT. It encodes CSASGQGNSPLHF.

This clone was seen just once. The chain has TRBV6-6 and TRBJ2-5, with D perhaps matching TRBD1 (6 bases). Germline CDR1 reads MNHNY; CDR2 reads SVGAGI (reference sequence). The CDR3 length is 16 residues. V was trimmed by 6 bases and J by 1 base, leaving 18 bases between them. The CDR3 here is CASSSSRRGGQETQYF. DNA of the CDR3: TGTGCCAGCAGCTCGAGCAGGCGAGGGGGCCAAGAGACCCAGTACTTC.

The V call is TRBV28, the J call TRBJ1-5, with 10 bases identical to TRBD1. After removal of 5 bases from V and 0 bases from J, the junction contained 19 bases not matched to a gene. In germline, CDR1 is MDHEN, CDR2 SYDVKM. The CDR3 covers 21 residues. CDR3: CASSTPRTGGILLYSNQPQHF. CDR3 DNA: TGTGCCAGCAGTACCCCGCGGACAGGGGGAATTTTGCTGTATAGCAATCAGCCCCAGCATTTT.

The chain joins TRBV5-8 to TRBJ1-2, with 9 nucleotides matching TRBD1. The CDR3 sequence is 14 residues long. V shed 7 bases, J shed 5 bases, and the junction held 9 bases outside the gene matches. The germline CDR1 and CDR2 sequences are SGHTS and YDEGEE. The CDR3 here is CASGTGTGFYGYTF. The CDR3 nucleotides are TGTGCCAGCGGTACGGGGACAGGGTTTTATGGCTACACCTTC.

This clone has only a few counts. This rearrangement joins TRBV4-1 to TRBJ2-1; 12 bases fit TRBD1. The CDR3 consists of 19 residues. CDR1 is MGHRA and CDR2 is YSYEKL in the germline V gene. V was clipped by 5 bases and J by 6 bases; unmatched bases: 17. Here the CDR3 reads CASSDWGGEGQGALNEQFF. In DNA form, the CDR3 reads TGCGCCAGCAGCGATTGGGGAGGGGAGGGACAGGGGGCACTCAATGAGCAGTTCTTC.

The chain uses TRBV18 and TRBJ2-4; D is tentatively TRBD1 or TRBD2 (6 bases each). V lost 0 bases and J lost 3, with 12 bases in between. The germline gives CDR1 KGHSH, CDR2 LQKENI. The CDR3 has 16 residues. The DNA for the CDR3 is TGTGCCAGCTCACCACCGGTCGGGGGCGGCAAAAACATTCAGTACTTC. Residues: CASSPPVGGGKNIQYF.

This chain links TRBV29-1 with TRBJ2-2; TRBD2 matches at 10 bases. The V and J ends lost 6 bases and 3 bases, in that order; junction bases with no gene match: 16. Germline loops: CDR1 SQVTM, CDR2 ANQGSEA. There are 18 residues in the CDR3. The CDR3 nucleotides are TGCAGCGTCCCCCCCGGGGCTAGCGGGGGCAAAGACACCGGGGAGCTGTTTTTT. Its protein is CSVPPGASGGKDTGELFF.

This clone has only a few counts. CDR3 bases: TGTGCCAGCACCCTCGCCTCGGGACAGGCTAACTATGGCTACACCTTC. It codes for CASTLASGQANYGYTF. The chain couples TRBV2 to TRBJ1-2; 8 bases fit TRBD1. The CDR3 covers 16 residues. V gave up 7 bases and J gave up 0 bases; unmatched junction bases: 10. The germline V gene has CDR1 SNHLY and CDR2 FYNNEI.

V and J are TRBV29-1 and TRBJ1-5; 8 bases are shared with TRBD1. V trimming: 7 bases; J trimming: 3 bases; junction bases outside the gene matches: 5. Germline CDR1 and CDR2: SQVTM and ANQGSEA. The CDR3 is 13 residues long. The CDR3 loop is CSAPTGVNQPQHF. The CDR3, as DNA: TGCAGCGCCCCGACAGGGGTCAATCAGCCCCAGCATTTT.

V gene TRBV4-2 combines with J gene TRBJ1-1; D remains unclear. The CDR3 has 14 amino acids. V lost 2 bases to trimming and J lost 2 bases, with 9 bases between them. Germline V gene data show CDR1 as LGHNA and CDR2 as YNFKEQ. The CDR3 DNA reads TGTGCCAGCAGCCAAAAACTGGGAAACACTGAAGCTTTCTTT. Encoded protein: CASSQKLGNTEAFF.

V usage is TRBV25-1 and J usage is TRBJ1-2, with D possibly being TRBD1 (5 bases). CDR1 is MGHDK, CDR2 SYGVNS, per germline. The CDR3 sequence is 15 residues long. Trimming took off 2 bases at V and 7 bases at J, with 17 bases between the two ends. CDR3 amino acids: CASSEAQGKGFGYTF. The CDR3, as DNA: TGTGCCAGCAGTGAAGCGCAGGGAAAAGGGTTTGGCTACACCTTC.

The chain is built from TRBV5-4 and TRBJ2-3; TRBD2 matches 11 bases. Trimming removed 0 bases from V and 4 bases from J; junction bases left unmatched: 7. The germline V gene encodes CDR1 SGHNT and CDR2 YYREEE (reference sequence). The CDR3 contains 17 residues. The CDR3 region has the DNA TGTGCCAGCAGCTTGGCCGGTAGCGGGGGGGCGGCAGATACGCAGTATTTT. It yields the protein CASSLAGSGGAADTQYF.

This clone was counted a single time. The V and J genes are TRBV18 and TRBJ2-5; D unresolved. The CDR3 has 11 residues. V lost 8 bases and J lost 2, with 6 bases in between. Germline V gives CDR1 KGHSH, CDR2 LQKENI. This CDR3 is CASQDQETQYF. The CDR3 DNA sequence: TGTGCCAGCCAGGATCAAGAGACCCAGTACTTC. The full variable domain, with the rest looked up from reference TRBV18 and TRBJ2-5, is NAGVMQNPRHLVRRRGQEARLRCSPMKGHSHVYWYRQLPEEGLKFMVYLQKENIIDESGMPKERFSAEFPKEGPSILRIQQVVRGDSAAYFCASQDQETQYFGPGTRLLVL.

The rearrangement joins TRBV5-5 to TRBJ2-2; D could derive from TRBD1 or TRBD2 (6 bases each). Trimming took 1 base from V and 2 from J, leaving 12 bases between them. CDR3 length: 16 amino acids. Germline CDR1 and CDR2: SGHKS and YYEKEE (reference sequence). The CDR3 loop is CASSLLPGANTGELFF. The CDR3 DNA is TGTGCCAGCAGCTTGCTACCGGGGGCTAACACCGGGGAGCTGTTTTTT.

The chain combines TRBV2 with TRBJ2-5; 10 bases agree with TRBD2. This CDR3 has 15 amino acids. Germline V gene lookup returns CDR1 SNHLY and CDR2 FYNNEI. V lost 5 bases and J lost 2; bases outside the gene matches: 5. CDR3 sequence (DNA): TGTGCCAGCAGTCCTAGCGGGGGAGGTCAAGAGACCCAGTACTTC. Translating gives CASSPSGGGQETQYF. Together with reference TRBV2 and TRBJ2-5, the CDR3 gives the full variable domain: EPEVTQTPSHQVTQMGQEVILRCVPISNHLYFYWYRQILGQKVEFLVSFYNNEISEKSEIFDDQFSVERPDGSNFTLKIRSTKLEDSAMYFCASSPSGGGQETQYFGPGTRLLVL.

This rearrangement joins TRBV7-9 to TRBJ2-3; weak D call: TRBD2 (6 bases). V was cut by 5 bases and J by 3 bases, with 15 bases left in between. The germline CDR1 and CDR2 sequences are SEHNR and FQNEAQ (reference sequence). The CDR3 has 15 amino acids. The CDR3 loop reads CASSPGGGRTDTQYF. DNA for the CDR3: TGTGCCAGCAGCCCCGGGGGAGGTCGTACAGATACGCAGTATTTT. Filled out from reference TRBV7-9 and TRBJ2-3, the complete variable domain reads DTGVSQNPRHKITKRGQNVTFRCDPISEHNRLYWYRQTLGQGPEFLTYFQNEAQLEKSRLLSDRFSAERPKGSFSTLEIQRTEQGDSAMYLCASSPGGGRTDTQYFGPGTRLTVL.

This clone appeared a single time. The chain joins TRBV3-1 (or the pseudogene TRBV3-2) to TRBJ2-3, with D tentatively TRBD2 (5 bases). Germline values: CDR1 LGHDT, CDR2 YNNKEL (reference sequence). This CDR3 spans 12 amino acids. Trimming left V 1 base short and J 6 bases short, with 5 bases between. As DNA, the CDR3 is TGTGCCAGCAGCCAAGCGGGGGATACGCAGTATTTT. It translates to CASSQAGDTQYF.

V usage is TRBV27 and J usage is TRBJ1-2; possible D gene TRBD1, 5 bases. The length of the CDR3 is 14 residues. Germline lookup yields CDR1 MNHEY and CDR2 SMNVEV (reference sequence). Trimming removed 8 bases at V and 8 bases at J, with 21 bases between. This CDR3 reads CASSDKGQLWGYTF. The CDR3 DNA reads TGTGCCAGCTCCGATAAGGGGCAGTTATGGGGCTACACCTTC.

V gene TRBV27 combines with J gene TRBJ2-3, with 7 bases matching TRBD1. The CDR3 is 17 residues long. V lost 4 bases and J lost 4; bases outside the gene matches: 14. The germline CDR1 and CDR2 sequences are MNHEY and SMNVEV (reference sequence). The CDR3 loop reads CASSSPSGQSRADTQYF. CDR3 in DNA: TGTGCCAGCAGTTCCCCATCGGGACAGAGCAGGGCAGATACGCAGTATTTT.

The chain joins TRBV5-1 to TRBJ2-3, with a weak D call TRBD1 (6 bases). CDR3 size: 22 residues. V was trimmed by 1 base and J by 3 bases, leaving 33 bases between them. Germline V gene lookup returns CDR1 SGHRS and CDR2 YFSETQ. The CDR3 DNA is TGCGCCAGCAGCTTGACCGTGGGAGCTCCGTGGGGGCGTAAGCAGACGACAGATACGCAGTATTTT. This codes for CASSLTVGAPWGRKQTTDTQYF.